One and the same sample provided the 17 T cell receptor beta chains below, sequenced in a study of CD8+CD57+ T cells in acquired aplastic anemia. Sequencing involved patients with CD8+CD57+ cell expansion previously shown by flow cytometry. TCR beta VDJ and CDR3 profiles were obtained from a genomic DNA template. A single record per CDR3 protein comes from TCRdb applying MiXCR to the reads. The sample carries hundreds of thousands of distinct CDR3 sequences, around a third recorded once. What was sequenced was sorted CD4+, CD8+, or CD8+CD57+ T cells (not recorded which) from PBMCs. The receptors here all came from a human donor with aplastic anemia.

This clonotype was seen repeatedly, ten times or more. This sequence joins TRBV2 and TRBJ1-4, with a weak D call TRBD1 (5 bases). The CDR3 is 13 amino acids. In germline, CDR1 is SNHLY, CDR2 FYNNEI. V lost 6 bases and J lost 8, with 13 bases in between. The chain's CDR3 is CASSVLWDEKLFF. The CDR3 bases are TGTGCCAGCAGCGTGCTGTGGGACGAAAAACTGTTTTTT. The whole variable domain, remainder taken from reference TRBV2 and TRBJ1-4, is EPEVTQTPSHQVTQMGQEVILRCVPISNHLYFYWYRQILGQKVEFLVSFYNNEISEKSEIFDDQFSVERPDGSNFTLKIRSTKLEDSAMYFCASSVLWDEKLFFGSGTQLSVL.

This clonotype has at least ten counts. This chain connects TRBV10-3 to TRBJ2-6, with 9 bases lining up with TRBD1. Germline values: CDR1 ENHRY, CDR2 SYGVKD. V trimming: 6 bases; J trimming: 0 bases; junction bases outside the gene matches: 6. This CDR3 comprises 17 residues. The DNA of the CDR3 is TGTGCCATCAGGGAAGGACAGGGGATCTCTGGGGCCAACGTCCTGACTTTC. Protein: CAIREGQGISGANVLTF.

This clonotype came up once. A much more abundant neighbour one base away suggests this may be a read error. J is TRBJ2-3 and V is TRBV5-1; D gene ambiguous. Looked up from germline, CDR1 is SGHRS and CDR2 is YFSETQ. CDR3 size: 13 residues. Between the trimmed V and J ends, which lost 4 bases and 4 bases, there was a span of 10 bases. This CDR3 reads CASSPGTPDTQYF. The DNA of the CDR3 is TGCGCCAGCAGCCCGGGTACGCCAGATACGCAGTATTTT. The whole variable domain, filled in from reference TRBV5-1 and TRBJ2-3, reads KAGVTQTPRYLIKTRGQQVTLSCSPISGHRSVSWYQQTPGQGLQFLFEYFSETQRNKGNFPGRFSGRQFSNSRSEMNVSTLELGDSALYLCASSPGTPDTQYFGPGTRLTVL.

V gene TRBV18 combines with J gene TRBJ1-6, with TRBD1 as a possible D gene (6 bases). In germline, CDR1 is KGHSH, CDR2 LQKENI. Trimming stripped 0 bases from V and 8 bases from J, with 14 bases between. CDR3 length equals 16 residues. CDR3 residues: CASSPPDRRGDSPLHF. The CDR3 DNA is TGTGCCAGCTCACCACCGGACCGCAGGGGAGATTCACCCCTCCACTTT.

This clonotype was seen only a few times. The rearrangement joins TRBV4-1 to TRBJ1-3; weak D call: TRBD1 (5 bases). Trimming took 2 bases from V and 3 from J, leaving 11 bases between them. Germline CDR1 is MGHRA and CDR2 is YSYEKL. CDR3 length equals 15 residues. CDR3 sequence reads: CASSQSAGNGNTIYF. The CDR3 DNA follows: TGCGCCAGCAGCCAATCGGCAGGGAATGGAAACACCATATATTTT.

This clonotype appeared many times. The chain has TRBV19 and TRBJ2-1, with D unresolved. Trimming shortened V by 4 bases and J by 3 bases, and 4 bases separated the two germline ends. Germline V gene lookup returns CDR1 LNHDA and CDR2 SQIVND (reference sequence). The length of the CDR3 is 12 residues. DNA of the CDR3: TGTGCCAGTAGTACCAACTACAATGAGCAGTTCTTC. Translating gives CASSTNYNEQFF.

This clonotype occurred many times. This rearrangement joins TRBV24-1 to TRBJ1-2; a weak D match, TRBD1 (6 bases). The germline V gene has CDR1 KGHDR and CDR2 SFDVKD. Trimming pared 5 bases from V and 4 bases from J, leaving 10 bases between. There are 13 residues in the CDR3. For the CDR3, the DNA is TGTGCCACCAGTGCTGCGGGGGCCTATGGCTACACCTTC. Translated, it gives CATSAAGAYGYTF.

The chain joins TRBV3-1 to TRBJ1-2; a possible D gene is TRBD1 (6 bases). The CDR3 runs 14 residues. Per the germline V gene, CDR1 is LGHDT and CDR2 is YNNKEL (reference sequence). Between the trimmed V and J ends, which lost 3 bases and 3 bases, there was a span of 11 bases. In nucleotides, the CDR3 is TGTGCCAGCAGCCAGCGGACAGTTCACTATGGCTACACCTTC. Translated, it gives CASSQRTVHYGYTF.

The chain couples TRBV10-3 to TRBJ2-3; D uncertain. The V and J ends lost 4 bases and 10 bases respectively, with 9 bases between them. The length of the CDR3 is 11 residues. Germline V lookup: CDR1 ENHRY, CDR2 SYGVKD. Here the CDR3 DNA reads TGTGCCATCAGTGTATCTGATTCGCAGTATTTT. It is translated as CAISVSDSQYF.

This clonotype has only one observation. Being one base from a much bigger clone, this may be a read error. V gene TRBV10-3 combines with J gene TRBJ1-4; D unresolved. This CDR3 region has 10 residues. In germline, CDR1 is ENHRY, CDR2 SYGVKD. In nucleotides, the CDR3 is TGTGCCACCCCCGGTGAAGAACTGTTTTTT. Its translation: CATPGEELFF.

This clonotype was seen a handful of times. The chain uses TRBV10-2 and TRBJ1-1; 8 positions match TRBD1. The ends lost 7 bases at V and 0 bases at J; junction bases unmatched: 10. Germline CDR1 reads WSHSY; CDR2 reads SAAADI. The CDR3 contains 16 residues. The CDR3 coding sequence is TGCGCCAGCAACGCTCGGACAGGGACAATGAACACTGAAGCTTTCTTT. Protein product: CASNARTGTMNTEAFF.

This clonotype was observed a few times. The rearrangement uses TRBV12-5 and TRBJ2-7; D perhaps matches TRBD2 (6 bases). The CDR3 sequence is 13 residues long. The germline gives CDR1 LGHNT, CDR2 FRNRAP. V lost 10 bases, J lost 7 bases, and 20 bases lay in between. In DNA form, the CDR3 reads TGTGCTACTGCCCCCACTAGGGCGGGGGAGCAGTACTTC. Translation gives CATAPTRAGEQYF. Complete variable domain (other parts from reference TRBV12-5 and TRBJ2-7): DARVTQTPRHKVTEMGQEVTMRCQPILGHNTVFWYRQTMMQGLELLAYFRNRAPLDDSGMPKDRFSAEMPDATLATLKIQPSEPRDSAVYFCATAPTRAGEQYFGPGTRLTVT.

CDR3: CATSTKGSGETQYF. The CDR3 DNA follows: TGTGCCACCAGCACTAAAGGGTCGGGAGAGACCCAGTACTTC. The rearrangement links TRBV15 to TRBJ2-5, with D hard to call. CDR1 is LNHNV and CDR2 is YYDKDF in the germline V gene (reference sequence). Trimming shortened V by 4 bases and J by 4 bases, and 13 bases separated the two germline ends. The CDR3 is made up of 14 amino acids. The full variable domain, rest sourced from reference TRBV15 and TRBJ2-5, is DAMVIQNPRYQVTQFGKPVTLSCSQTLNHNVMYWYQQKSSQAPKLLFHYYDKDFNNEADTPDNFQSRRPNTSFCFLDIRSPGLGDTAMYLCATSTKGSGETQYFGPGTRLLVL.

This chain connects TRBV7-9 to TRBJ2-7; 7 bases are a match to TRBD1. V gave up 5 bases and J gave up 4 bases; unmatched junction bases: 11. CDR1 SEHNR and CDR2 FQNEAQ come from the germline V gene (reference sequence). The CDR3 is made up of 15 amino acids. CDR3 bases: TGTGCCAGCAGCAGCGTCGGGACAGTAAATTACGAGCAGTACTTC. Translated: CASSSVGTVNYEQYF.

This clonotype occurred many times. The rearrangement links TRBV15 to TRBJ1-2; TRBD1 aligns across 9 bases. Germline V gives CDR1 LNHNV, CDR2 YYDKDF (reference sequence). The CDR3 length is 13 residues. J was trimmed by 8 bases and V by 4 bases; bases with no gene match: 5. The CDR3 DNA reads TGTGCCACCAGCATAATACAGGGGGCAGGCTACACCTTC. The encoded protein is CATSIIQGAGYTF.

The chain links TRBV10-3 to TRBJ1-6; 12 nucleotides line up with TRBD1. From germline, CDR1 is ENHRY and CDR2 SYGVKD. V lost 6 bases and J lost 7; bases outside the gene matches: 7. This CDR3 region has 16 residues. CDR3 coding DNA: TGTGCCATCAGAGAGCGGGACAGGGGGCGGAATTCACCCCTCCACTTT. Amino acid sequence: CAIRERDRGRNSPLHF.

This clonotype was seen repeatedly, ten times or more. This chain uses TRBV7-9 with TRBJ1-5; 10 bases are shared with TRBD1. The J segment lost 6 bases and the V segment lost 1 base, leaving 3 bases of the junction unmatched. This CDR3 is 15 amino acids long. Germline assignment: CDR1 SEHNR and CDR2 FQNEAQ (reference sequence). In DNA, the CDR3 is TGTGCCAGCAGCTTAGGGACAGGGGGTTTTCAGCCCCAGCATTTT. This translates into CASSLGTGGFQPQHF.